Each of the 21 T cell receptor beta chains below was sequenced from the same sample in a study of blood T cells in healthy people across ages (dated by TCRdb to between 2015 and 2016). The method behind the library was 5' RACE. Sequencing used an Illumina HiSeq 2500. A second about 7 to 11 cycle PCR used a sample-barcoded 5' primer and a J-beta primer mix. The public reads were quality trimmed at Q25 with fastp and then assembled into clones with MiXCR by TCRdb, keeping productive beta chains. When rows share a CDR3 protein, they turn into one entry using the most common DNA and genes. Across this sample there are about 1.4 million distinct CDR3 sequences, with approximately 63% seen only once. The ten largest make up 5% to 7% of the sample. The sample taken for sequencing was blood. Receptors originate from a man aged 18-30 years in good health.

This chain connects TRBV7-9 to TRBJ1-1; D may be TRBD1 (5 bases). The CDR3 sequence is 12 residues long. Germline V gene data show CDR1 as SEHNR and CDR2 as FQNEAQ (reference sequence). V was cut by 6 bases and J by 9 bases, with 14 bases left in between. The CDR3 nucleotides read TGTGCCAGCAGGGATTTAGGGGAGAAAGCTTTCTTT. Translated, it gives CASRDLGEKAFF. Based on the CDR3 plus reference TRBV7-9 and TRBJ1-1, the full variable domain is DTGVSQNPRHKITKRGQNVTFRCDPISEHNRLYWYRQTLGQGPEFLTYFQNEAQLEKSRLLSDRFSAERPKGSFSTLEIQRTEQGDSAMYLCASRDLGEKAFFGQGTRLTVV.

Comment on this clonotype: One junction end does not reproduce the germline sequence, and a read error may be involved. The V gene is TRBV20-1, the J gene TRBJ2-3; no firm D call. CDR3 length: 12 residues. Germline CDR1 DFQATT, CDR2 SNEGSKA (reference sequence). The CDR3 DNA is TGCAATGCTAGAGATAGCACAGATACGCAGTATTTT. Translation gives CNARDSTDTQYF.

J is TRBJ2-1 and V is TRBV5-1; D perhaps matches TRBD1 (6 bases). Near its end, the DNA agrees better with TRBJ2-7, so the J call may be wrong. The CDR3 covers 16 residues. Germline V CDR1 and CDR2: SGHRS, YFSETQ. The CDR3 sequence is CASSLAKGESYNEQYF. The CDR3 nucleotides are TGCGCCAGCAGCTTGGCCAAGGGGGAGAGCTACAATGAGCAGTACTTC.

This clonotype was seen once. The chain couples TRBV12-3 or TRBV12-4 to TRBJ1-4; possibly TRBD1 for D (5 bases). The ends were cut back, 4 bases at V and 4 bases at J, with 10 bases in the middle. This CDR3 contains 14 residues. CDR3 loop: CASSSQAFNEKLFF. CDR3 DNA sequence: TGTGCCAGCAGTTCACAGGCCTTTAATGAAAAACTGTTTTTT.

In DNA, the CDR3 is TGCGCCAGCAGCCAAGATTGGGGGGGTTGGGTCAATGAGCAGTTCTTC. As protein: CASSQDWGGWVNEQFF. The genes are TRBV4-3 and TRBJ2-1; 7 nucleotides match TRBD2. The length of the CDR3 is 16 residues. J gave up 6 bases and V 0 bases, and 8 bases lay outside the gene matches. CDR1 is LGHNA, CDR2 YSLEER, per germline.

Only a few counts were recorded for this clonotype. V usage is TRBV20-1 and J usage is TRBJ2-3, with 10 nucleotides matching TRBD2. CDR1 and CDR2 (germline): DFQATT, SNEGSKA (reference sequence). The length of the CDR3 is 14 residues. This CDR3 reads CSPHSGGLTDTQYF. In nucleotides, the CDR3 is TGCAGCCCGCATAGCGGGGGGCTCACAGATACGCAGTATTTT.

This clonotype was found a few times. For the CDR3, the DNA is TGCAGCCTATACAGTGGGGAAGGCTACACCTTC. Translation: CSLYSGEGYTF. The chain carries TRBV29-1 and TRBJ1-2; D gene uncertain. This CDR3 contains 11 residues. Germline V gives CDR1 SQVTM, CDR2 ANQGSEA. Trimming cost V 8 bases and J 8 bases, with 15 bases left between them.

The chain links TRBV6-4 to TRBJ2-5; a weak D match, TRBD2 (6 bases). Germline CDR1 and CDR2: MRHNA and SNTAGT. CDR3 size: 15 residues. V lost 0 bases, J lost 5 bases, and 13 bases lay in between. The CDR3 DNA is TGTGCCAGCAGTGACTCCCTTGGGAGGATTGAGACCCAGTACTTC. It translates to CASSDSLGRIETQYF.

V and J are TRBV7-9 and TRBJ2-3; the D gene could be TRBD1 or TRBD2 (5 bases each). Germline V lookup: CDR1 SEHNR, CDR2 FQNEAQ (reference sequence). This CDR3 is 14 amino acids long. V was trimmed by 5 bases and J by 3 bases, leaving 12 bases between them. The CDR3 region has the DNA TGTGCCAGCAGCCCACCATGGGGGACAGATACGCAGTATTTT. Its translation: CASSPPWGTDTQYF.

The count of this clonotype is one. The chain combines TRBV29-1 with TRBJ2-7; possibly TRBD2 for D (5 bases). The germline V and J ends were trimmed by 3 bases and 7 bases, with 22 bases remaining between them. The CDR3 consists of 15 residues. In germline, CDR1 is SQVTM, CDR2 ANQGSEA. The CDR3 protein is CSVESSNNPPHEQYF. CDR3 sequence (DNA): TGCAGCGTTGAGTCTAGCAACAACCCACCTCATGAGCAGTACTTC.

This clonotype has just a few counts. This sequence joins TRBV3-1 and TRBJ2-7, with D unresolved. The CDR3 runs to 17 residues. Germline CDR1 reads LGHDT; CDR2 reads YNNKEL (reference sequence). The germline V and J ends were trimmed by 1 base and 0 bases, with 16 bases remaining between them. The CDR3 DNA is TGTGCCAGCAGCCAAGTCGAATCGGGCGAGTACTCCTACGAGCAGTACTTC. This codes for CASSQVESGEYSYEQYF.

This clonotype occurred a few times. DNA for the CDR3: TGCAGCGTTGACGGGAGAGGGGTAGGCGAGCAGTACTTC. Its translation: CSVDGRGVGEQYF. The chain links TRBV29-1 to TRBJ2-7; D may be TRBD2 (6 bases). CDR1 and CDR2 (germline): SQVTM, ANQGSEA. The CDR3 runs 13 residues. Between the trimmed V and J ends, which lost 3 bases and 6 bases, there was a span of 15 bases.

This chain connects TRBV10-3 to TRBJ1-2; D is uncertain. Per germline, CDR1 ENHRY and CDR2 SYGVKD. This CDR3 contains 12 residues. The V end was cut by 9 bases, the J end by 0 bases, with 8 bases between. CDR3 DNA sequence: TGTGCCATTAACAGTCCTAACTATGGCTACACCTTC. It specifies CAINSPNYGYTF.

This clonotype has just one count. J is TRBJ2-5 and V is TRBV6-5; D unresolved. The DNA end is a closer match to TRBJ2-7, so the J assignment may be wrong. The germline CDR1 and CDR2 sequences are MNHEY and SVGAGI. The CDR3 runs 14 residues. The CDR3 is CASSYSGRRVEQYF. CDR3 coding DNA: TGTGCCAGCAGTTACTCTGGGCGACGGGTCGAGCAGTACTTC.

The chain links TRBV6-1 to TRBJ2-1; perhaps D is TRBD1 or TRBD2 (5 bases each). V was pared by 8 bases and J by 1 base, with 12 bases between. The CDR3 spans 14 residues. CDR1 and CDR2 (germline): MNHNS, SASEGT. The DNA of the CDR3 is TGTGCCAGCGGGGGTCGGATGTCCTACAATGAGCAGTTCTTC. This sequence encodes CASGGRMSYNEQFF.

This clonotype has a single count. The CDR3 region has the DNA TGCGCCAGCAGCTGGTCAGCGGGAGGGAGCACAGATACGCAGTATTTT. Translated: CASSWSAGGSTDTQYF. V and J are TRBV5-1 and TRBJ2-3; 10 bases agree with TRBD2. The CDR3 is 16 amino acids. Germline assignment: CDR1 SGHRS and CDR2 YFSETQ. The junction had 4 bases not matched to a gene; V was cut back by 3 bases and J by 0 bases. Full variable domain (remainder filled in from reference TRBV5-1 and TRBJ2-3): KAGVTQTPRYLIKTRGQQVTLSCSPISGHRSVSWYQQTPGQGLQFLFEYFSETQRNKGNFPGRFSGRQFSNSRSEMNVSTLELGDSALYLCASSWSAGGSTDTQYFGPGTRLTVL.

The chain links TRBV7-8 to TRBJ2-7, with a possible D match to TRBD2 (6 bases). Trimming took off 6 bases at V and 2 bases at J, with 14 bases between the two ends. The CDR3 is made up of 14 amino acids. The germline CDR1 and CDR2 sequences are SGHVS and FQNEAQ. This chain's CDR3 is CASRPREFPYEQYF. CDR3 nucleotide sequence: TGTGCCAGCAGACCCCGGGAGTTCCCCTACGAGCAGTACTTC.

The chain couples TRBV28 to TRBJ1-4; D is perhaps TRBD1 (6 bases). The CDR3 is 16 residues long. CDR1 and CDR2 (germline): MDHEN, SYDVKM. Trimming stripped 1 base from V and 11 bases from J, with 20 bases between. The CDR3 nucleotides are TGTGCCAGCAGTTTATCCCGGGGAGGGGGTCTTGCCAAACTGTTTTTT. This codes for CASSLSRGGGLAKLFF.

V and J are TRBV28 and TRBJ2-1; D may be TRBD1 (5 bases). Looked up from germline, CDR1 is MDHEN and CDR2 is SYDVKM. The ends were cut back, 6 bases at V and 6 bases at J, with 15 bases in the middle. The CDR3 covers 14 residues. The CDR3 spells CASSQGRRFNEQFF. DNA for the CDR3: TGTGCCAGCAGCCAGGGAAGGCGATTCAATGAGCAGTTCTTC.

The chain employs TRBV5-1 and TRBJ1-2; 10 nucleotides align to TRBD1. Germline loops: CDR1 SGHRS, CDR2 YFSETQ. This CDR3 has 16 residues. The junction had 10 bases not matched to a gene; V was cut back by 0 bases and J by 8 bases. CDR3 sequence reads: CASSLAFRQGAWGYTF. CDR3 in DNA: TGCGCCAGCAGCTTGGCCTTCAGACAGGGGGCTTGGGGCTACACCTTC. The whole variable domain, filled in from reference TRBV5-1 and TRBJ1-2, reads KAGVTQTPRYLIKTRGQQVTLSCSPISGHRSVSWYQQTPGQGLQFLFEYFSETQRNKGNFPGRFSGRQFSNSRSEMNVSTLELGDSALYLCASSLAFRQGAWGYTFGSGTRLTVV.

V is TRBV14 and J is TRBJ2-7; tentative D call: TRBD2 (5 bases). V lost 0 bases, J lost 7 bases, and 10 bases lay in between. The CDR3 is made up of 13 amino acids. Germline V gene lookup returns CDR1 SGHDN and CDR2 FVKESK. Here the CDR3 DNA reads TGTGCCAGCAGCCAAGACGGAGGCTGGGAGCAGTACTTC. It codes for CASSQDGGWEQYF.